The clone carrying this T cell receptor (beta chain) was seen repeatedly, ten times or more. This entry is derived from a study of blood T cells in healthy people across ages. Combining a sample-barcoded 5' primer with a J-beta primer mix, a second PCR ran for 7 to 11 cycles. Sequencing of every sample gave 3 million or more CDR3-containing paired-end reads. TCRdb called the 5' RACE reads again in MiXCR, with one record for every CDR3 protein. Of roughly 2 million distinct CDR3 sequences listed, 49% were seen once; the top ten hold more than 2%. The ends were cut back, 8 bases at V and 0 bases at J, with 7 bases in the middle. The CDR3 contains 12 residues. Germline CDR1 and CDR2: SEHNR and FQNEAQ (reference sequence). In each sample, at least 7 million PBMCs were isolated.

The origin of this receptor is a woman aged 40 to 50 in good health. This chain links TRBV7-9 with TRBJ2-5; D remains unclear. Sequenced: blood. The CDR3 DNA reads TGTGCCAGCGTTTTGTACCAAGAGACCCAGTACTTC. Its protein is CASVLYQETQYF.